The text below deals with one T cell receptor beta chain. Its antigen remains unidentified. This sample was included in a study of cytomegalovirus exposure and HLA in healthy donors. General study points: Later analysis revealed greater clonal expansion in HLA-associated TCR beta chains than in equally common others. Solely CMV serostatus was available to characterize immune exposure. In all likelihood, a cluster of highly shared sequence variants was a sequencing artifact.

V lost 2 bases and J lost 7, with 15 bases in between. The CDR3 has 16 residues. Germline CDR1 and CDR2: MNHEY and SMNVEV (reference sequence). Use of 60 Vbeta and 13 Jbeta primers characterized the PCR. Measured with immunoSEQ multiplex PCR; TCRdb has only the in-frame clones, and not every one. Among around 230,000 clones, 70% to 90% were seen once, and the ten largest hold around 0.23%. The chain recombines TRBV27 with TRBJ1-6; D might be TRBD1 (5 bases). The sequence was collected from a girl between 2 and 10 years old in good health and CMV-seronegative. Material for sequencing was PBMCs. The CDR3 is CASSLVAKGMNSPLHF. Here the CDR3 DNA reads TGTGCCAGCAGTTTAGTAGCTAAGGGGATGAATTCACCCCTCCACTTT.